This T cell receptor (beta chain) was sequenced in a study of identical twins. Via MiXCR, TCRdb re-called the 5' RACE reads, giving one row per CDR3 protein. Of 750,000 to 950,000 distinct CDR3 sequences listed, 10% to 15% are singletons. V was clipped by 7 bases and J by 6 bases, with 21 bases between them. This CDR3 spans 15 amino acids. This clonotype was picked up many times. The same specimen was also included in a second study, on yellow fever vaccine responses in identical twins. That study reports: Twins reportedly showed a vaccine T cell response that seemed partly convergent and partly personalized.

This sequence was found in a woman younger than 35 in good health. Source material: PBMCs. The chain couples TRBV12-3 or TRBV12-4 to TRBJ1-1, with D possibly matching TRBD1 (5 bases). The CDR3 DNA sequence: TGTGCCAGCACCTTAGGGGTGTTGGGGGAGGCTGAAGCTTTCTTT. Protein product: CASTLGVLGEAEAFF.